The 12 T cell receptor beta chains reported below all come from one sample, sequenced in a study of T cells in women clearing cervical HPV infection. Produced via immunoSEQ multiplex PCR; TCRdb's table is partial and in-frame only. The listing records around 19,000 clones. What was sequenced was blood buffy coat. The receptors shown here come from a woman aged 18-70 years with a cervical HPV16 infection that either progressed to CIN3+ or cleared (not recorded which).

As for this clone: From the germline J gene comes the end of the CDR3, since the read stops 3 residues before it. J is TRBJ1-2 and V is TRBV5-1; a weak D match, TRBD1 (6 bases). Germline V gene lookup returns CDR1 SGHRS and CDR2 YFSETQ. This CDR3 is built from 15 residues. The CDR3 is CASSWGGTGQETYTF. The CDR3 bases that were read are TGCGCCAGCAGCTGGGGGGGTACAGGGCAAGAGACC.

With respect to this clone: The read terminates 3 residues ahead of where the CDR3 ends, so the germline J gene completes it. The chain is built from TRBV7-2 and TRBJ2-4, with D possibly being TRBD2 (5 bases). CDR1 and CDR2 from the germline V gene are SGHTA and FQGNSA. The CDR3 is 11 residues long. The CDR3 bases that were read are TGTGCCAGCAGCCCAGGAGGTGGT. It yields the protein CASSPGGG. The full CDR3 reads CASSPGGGQYF.

This clone shows up as medium-sized by frequency. The observed sequence ends 3 residues before the CDR3 terminus, with the missing tail filled in from the germline J gene. The chain joins TRBV29-1 to TRBJ2-2, with 8 nucleotides matching TRBD2. The CDR3 has 14 amino acids. Germline V CDR1 and CDR2: SQVTM, ANQGSEA. The ends lost 4 bases at V and 7 bases at J; junction bases unmatched: 8. The covered CDR3 bases are TGCAGCGTTGCGAGCGGGAGTATTGGCGGGGAG. Translated, it gives CSVASGSIGGE. The complete CDR3 reads CSVASGSIGGELFF.

With respect to this clone: The read ends 3 residues before the CDR3 terminus; that terminus is restored from the germline J gene. The same CDR3 arises from other DNA sequences in this sample as well. The chain joins TRBV19 to TRBJ1-3, with a weak D call TRBD1 (5 bases). V lost 4 bases and J lost 0, with 13 bases in between. The germline CDR1 and CDR2 sequences are LNHDA and SQIVND (reference sequence). The CDR3 covers 16 residues. This CDR3 is CASSSLGGLSGNTIYF. The sequenced CDR3 bases are TGTGCCAGTAGTAGCCTCGGGGGACTCTCTGGAAACACC.

The CDR3 sequence: CASSFSGTSGYNEQFF. The CDR3 bases that were read are TGTGCCAGCAGCTTCTCGGGGACTAGCGGCTACAATGAG. The chain couples TRBV5-4 to TRBJ2-1; 11 bases match TRBD2. The observed sequence ends 3 residues before the CDR3 terminus, with the missing tail filled in from the germline J gene. V was clipped by 2 bases and J by 3 bases; unmatched bases: 4. Germline assignment: CDR1 SGHNT and CDR2 YYREEE (reference sequence). CDR3 length: 16 residues.

Details on this clone: The sequence runs out 3 residues before the end of the CDR3; the remainder is reconstructed from the germline J gene. The genes are TRBV12-5 and TRBJ2-7; 8 bases fit TRBD2. The trim removed 7 bases at V and 4 bases at J, leaving 9 bases unmatched. CDR1 and CDR2 (germline): LGHNT, FRNRAP. CDR3 length: 14 residues. Here the CDR3 reads CASAPSGSVYEQYF. The sequenced CDR3 bases are TGTGCTAGTGCCCCAAGCGGGAGCGTGTACGAG.

Regarding this clone: With the read ending 3 residues before the CDR3 end, the germline J gene is used to fill in that end. This chain links TRBV5-1 with TRBJ2-2; 11 nucleotides align to TRBD1. This CDR3 is built from 16 residues. V lost 5 bases and J lost 4; bases outside the gene matches: 7. Germline lookup yields CDR1 SGHRS and CDR2 YFSETQ. The CDR3 here is CASRPAGTGGTGELFF. CDR3 DNA, as far as it was read: TGCGCCAGCAGGCCGGCCGGGACAGGGGGCACCGGGGAG. Together with reference TRBV5-1 and TRBJ2-2, the CDR3 gives the full variable domain: KAGVTQTPRYLIKTRGQQVTLSCSPISGHRSVSWYQQTPGQGLQFLFEYFSETQRNKGNFPGRFSGRQFSNSRSEMNVSTLELGDSALYLCASRPAGTGGTGELFFGEGSRLTVL.

Notes on this clone: Read data end 3 residues before the CDR3 end; the end is taken from the germline J gene. The V and J genes are TRBV10-2 and TRBJ2-5, with 8 bases lining up with TRBD2. Germline CDR1 is WSHSY and CDR2 is SAAADI. CDR3 size: 15 residues. J lost 4 bases, V lost 0 bases, and 4 bases had no gene match. Partial CDR3 DNA: TGCGCCAGCAGTGAGTCGAGCGGGAGTGGAGAGACC. It yields the protein CASSESSGSGET. The CDR3 reads in full as CASSESSGSGETQYF.

Notes on this clone: Sequencing ends 3 residues short of the CDR3 end; the germline J gene provides the rest. The gene calls are TRBV7-2 and TRBJ1-1; D unclear. CDR3 length: 14 residues. Germline-derived CDR1 and CDR2 are SGHTA and FQGNSA. The CDR3 protein is CASSLSVRAETAFF. CDR3 DNA (partial): TGTGCCAGCAGCCTTTCCGTCCGAGCGGAGACC.

Concerning this clone itself: The missing CDR3 end, 3 residues past where the read stops, is filled in from the germline J gene. The chain employs TRBV11-2 and TRBJ2-1, with 8 positions matching TRBD1. This CDR3 is built from 15 residues. V lost 5 bases, J lost 5 bases, and 8 bases stayed unmatched. CDR1 SGHAT and CDR2 FQNNGV come from the germline V gene. CDR3 in amino acids: CASSRSPGQDNEQFF. The covered CDR3 bases are TGTGCCAGCAGCCGCTCTCCGGGACAGGACAATGAG.

To note about this clone: Coverage ceases 3 residues before the CDR3 finishes, and the germline J gene fills in the end. Additional DNA sequences in this sample encode the identical CDR3. The chain couples TRBV19 to TRBJ2-1; 11 positions match TRBD2. CDR3 size: 17 residues. CDR1 is LNHDA and CDR2 is SQIVND in the germline V gene (reference sequence). J lost 3 bases, V lost 5 bases, and 9 bases had no gene match. CDR3 protein: CASSVSGTSGFYNEQFF. The sequenced CDR3 bases are TGTGCCAGTAGTGTATCGGGGACTAGCGGATTCTACAATGAG.

As to this clone: The read ends 3 residues before the CDR3 terminus; that terminus is restored from the germline J gene. The chain recombines TRBV19 with TRBJ2-3, with 12 bases fitting TRBD2. Germline CDR1 LNHDA, CDR2 SQIVND (reference sequence). This CDR3 has 17 residues. V trimming: 4 bases; J trimming: 5 bases; junction bases outside the gene matches: 10. The covered CDR3 bases are TGTGCCAGTAGTACGAGGACTAGCGGGATCCCTCTAGATACG. This gives the protein CASSTRTSGIPLDT. The full-length CDR3 reads as CASSTRTSGIPLDTQYF.